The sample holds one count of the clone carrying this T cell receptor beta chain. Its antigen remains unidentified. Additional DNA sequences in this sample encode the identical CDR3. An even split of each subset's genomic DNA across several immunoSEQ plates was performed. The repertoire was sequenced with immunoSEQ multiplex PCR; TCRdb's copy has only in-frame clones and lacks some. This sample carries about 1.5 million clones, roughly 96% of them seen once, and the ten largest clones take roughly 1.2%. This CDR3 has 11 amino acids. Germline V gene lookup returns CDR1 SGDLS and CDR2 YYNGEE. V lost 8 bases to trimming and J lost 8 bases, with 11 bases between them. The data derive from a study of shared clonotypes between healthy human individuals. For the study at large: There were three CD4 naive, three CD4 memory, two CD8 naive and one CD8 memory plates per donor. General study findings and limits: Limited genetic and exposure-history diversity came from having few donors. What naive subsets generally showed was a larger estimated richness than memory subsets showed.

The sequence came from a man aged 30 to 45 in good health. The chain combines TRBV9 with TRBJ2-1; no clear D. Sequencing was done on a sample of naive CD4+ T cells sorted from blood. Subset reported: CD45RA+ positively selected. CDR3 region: CASSRRDEQFF. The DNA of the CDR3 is TGTGCCAGTAGTCGCCGGGATGAGCAGTTCTTC.